A single sample is the source of the 4 T cell receptor beta chains below, sequenced in a study of beta chain features in type 1 diabetes. What these receptors recognize is not known. TCRB transcripts that were expressed got sequenced, as all of the isolated RNA had been reverse transcribed. Sequencing was performed with immunoSEQ multiplex PCR; in TCRdb, only in-frame clones are kept and a portion is missing. Here the sample spans some 640,000 clones, about 14% being singletons. Study-level points and caveats: When Type 1 diabetes patients were examined, their TCRB CDR3s proved moderately but significantly shorter in all four CD4+ subsets.

Material: naive CD4+ T cells from blood. The receptors come from a man younger than 30 with type 1 diabetes.

CDR3 sequence reads: CASSPSLIGTGGIYNEQFF. CDR3 DNA sequence: TGTGCCAGCTCACCATCGCTTATCGGGACAGGGGGCATCTACAATGAGCAGTTCTTC. The V gene is TRBV18, the J gene TRBJ2-1, with 12 bases matching TRBD1. The CDR3 length is 19 residues. Germline V gives CDR1 KGHSH, CDR2 LQKENI. The V segment lost 2 bases and the J segment 3 bases; nucleotides outside the gene matches: 11.

On this clone itself: The sample contains more than one DNA sequence encoding this CDR3. CDR3 sequence reads: CAWSVLAGGTEAFF. DNA of the CDR3: TGTGCCTGGAGTGTTCTCGCGGGTGGAACCGAAGCTTTCTTT. The chain uses TRBV30 and TRBJ1-1; D unresolved. Trimming cost V 0 bases and J 8 bases, with 16 bases left between them. The CDR3 length is 14 residues. CDR1 is GTSNPN and CDR2 is SVGIG in the germline V gene (reference sequence).

The chain links TRBV5-1 to TRBJ1-5, with D maybe TRBD1 (6 bases). V was trimmed by 4 bases and J by 7 bases, leaving 15 bases between them. This CDR3 is built from 14 residues. Germline V gene data show CDR1 as SGHRS and CDR2 as YFSETQ. CDR3 in amino acids: CASSLTGSGQPQHF. The CDR3 coding sequence is TGCGCCAGCAGCCTGACAGGATCTGGACAGCCCCAGCATTTT.

This chain joins TRBV7-2 and TRBJ2-7; 9 bases map to TRBD1. The CDR3 spans 12 residues. V shed 5 bases, J shed 5 bases, and the junction held 1 base outside the gene matches. Looked up from germline, CDR1 is SGHTA and CDR2 is FQGNSA. CDR3 residues: CASSRTGDEQYF. The CDR3 bases are TGTGCCAGCAGCAGGACAGGGGACGAGCAGTACTTC.